The next 19 T cell receptor beta chains were all read from a single sample in a study of beta chain features in type 1 diabetes. Expressed TCRB transcripts were sequenced after all isolated RNA was converted to cDNA. Here immunoSEQ multiplex PCR was the method, and the copy in TCRdb shows in-frame clones only, minus some. The data show hundreds of thousands of clones, around 15% seen once. Sequenced sample: naive CD4+ T cells from blood. Every receptor here comes from a man in his late teens or twenties in good health.

The rearrangement joins TRBV9 to TRBJ1-2; D is possibly TRBD1 (5 bases). Germline V gene sequence: CDR1 SGDLS, CDR2 YYNGEE. Trimming cost V 2 bases and J 2 bases, with 10 bases left between them. This CDR3 region has 14 residues. In nucleotides, the CDR3 is TGTGCCAGCAGCGTTGACAGCCAAAACTATGGCTACACCTTC. This translates into CASSVDSQNYGYTF.

The chain carries TRBV30 and TRBJ1-5; D gene uncertain. CDR3 length: 13 amino acids. Germline CDR1 and CDR2: GTSNPN and SVGIG (reference sequence). V was clipped by 7 bases and J by 5 bases, with 15 bases between them. The CDR3 loop reads CASSTSTDQPQHF. CDR3 nucleotide sequence: TGTGCCTCTTCTACCTCGACTGATCAGCCCCAGCATTTT. Full variable domain (missing parts from reference TRBV30 and TRBJ1-5): SQTIHQWPATLVQPVGSPLSLECTVEGTSNPNLYWYRQAAGRGLQLLFYSVGIGQISSEVPQNLSASRPQDRQFILSSKKLLLSDSGFYLCASSTSTDQPQHFGDGTRLSIL.

In this sample, this clone turned up a few times. V and J are TRBV18 and TRBJ1-1; TRBD1 is a possible D gene (6 bases). The V gene lost 3 bases and the J gene lost 7 bases, with 12 bases spanning the gap. This CDR3 has 13 residues. Per germline, CDR1 KGHSH and CDR2 LQKENI. CDR3 sequence (DNA): TGTGCCAGCTCACCCGGCAGACAGGTTGAAGCTTTCTTT. It yields the protein CASSPGRQVEAFF.

V usage is TRBV9 and J usage is TRBJ1-3, with D perhaps TRBD1 (6 bases). This CDR3 has 17 amino acids. Trimming stripped 0 bases from V and 2 bases from J, with 15 bases between. Germline CDR1 and CDR2: SGDLS and YYNGEE. The chain's CDR3 is CASSVEGFGTPGNTIYF. CDR3 DNA: TGTGCCAGCAGCGTAGAGGGGTTTGGGACACCTGGAAACACCATATATTTT.

This clone was recorded a few times. This sequence joins TRBV18 and TRBJ2-7; 9 bases fit TRBD1. This CDR3 is 15 amino acids long. V lost 1 base, J lost 4 bases, and 5 bases stayed unmatched. The germline gives CDR1 KGHSH, CDR2 LQKENI. For the CDR3, the DNA is TGTGCCAGCTCACCACAGGGACAGGGTGTTTACGAGCAGTACTTC. As protein: CASSPQGQGVYEQYF.

This clone was seen a handful of times. The J gene is TRBJ2-6, the V gene TRBV29-1; D unresolved. Germline-derived CDR1 and CDR2 are SQVTM and ANQGSEA. CDR3 length: 14 amino acids. V was pared by 2 bases and J by 4 bases, with 9 bases between. CDR3 protein: CSVESRVGANVLTF. The CDR3, as DNA: TGCAGCGTTGAATCCCGGGTAGGGGCCAACGTCCTGACTTTC.

Concerning this clone itself: Other DNA sequences within the sample encode an identical CDR3. The rearrangement uses TRBV5-1 and TRBJ2-5; D ambiguous. CDR3 length equals 14 residues. From germline, CDR1 is SGHRS and CDR2 YFSETQ. V was clipped by 4 bases and J by 0 bases, with 10 bases between them. The DNA for the CDR3 is TGCGCCAGCAGCCTCTCCCCGTACCAAGAGACCCAGTACTTC. Residues: CASSLSPYQETQYF.

There are a few counts of this clone. Here the CDR3 DNA reads TGTGCCAGCAGCTTCCTCATAGGCCCTGGGGCCAACGTCCTGACTTTC. Its translation: CASSFLIGPGANVLTF. The gene calls are TRBV7-9 and TRBJ2-6; no clear D. This CDR3 spans 16 amino acids. Germline V lookup: CDR1 SEHNR, CDR2 FQNEAQ (reference sequence). V was pared by 3 bases and J by 2 bases, with 11 bases between.

V usage is TRBV18 and J usage is TRBJ2-7, with a tentative D call TRBD1 (5 bases). The CDR3 is 14 amino acids. From germline, CDR1 is KGHSH and CDR2 LQKENI. The V gene lost 8 bases and the J gene lost 3 bases, with 17 bases spanning the gap. CDR3 in DNA: TGTGCCAGCCAGATGCAGGTGGGGCTCTACGAGCAGTACTTC. Translating gives CASQMQVGLYEQYF.

V usage is TRBV19 and J usage is TRBJ1-2; D gene unclear. The V end was cut by 3 bases, the J end by 8 bases, with 13 bases between. The CDR3 contains 13 residues. CDR1 is LNHDA and CDR2 is SQIVND in the germline V gene (reference sequence). The CDR3 DNA reads TGTGCCAGTAGTATTGAGGAGGTCGGAGGCTACACCTTC. Translating it yields CASSIEEVGGYTF.

The chain has TRBV27 and TRBJ2-5, with D hard to call. Deletions cut 4 bases from V and 2 bases from J, with 14 bases between. The CDR3 contains 15 residues. Germline CDR1 reads MNHEY; CDR2 reads SMNVEV (reference sequence). The CDR3, as DNA: TGTGCCAGCAGTTCCGGACGGAGATTGCAAGAGACCCAGTACTTC. It yields the protein CASSSGRRLQETQYF.

The chain recombines TRBV5-1 with TRBJ2-3, with TRBD2 identical over 12 bases. The CDR3 covers 16 residues. In germline, CDR1 is SGHRS, CDR2 YFSETQ. With 3 bases clipped from V and 6 bases from J, the junction kept 8 bases outside the gene matches. For the CDR3, the DNA is TGCGCCAGCAGCTGGAGCCTAGCGGGGGGGCCGGATACGCAGTATTTT. Amino acids: CASSWSLAGGPDTQYF.

V gene TRBV19 combines with J gene TRBJ2-5; 12 nucleotides match TRBD2. This CDR3 spans 15 amino acids. Germline CDR1 reads LNHDA; CDR2 reads SQIVND (reference sequence). The V and J ends lost 5 bases and 6 bases, in that order; junction bases with no gene match: 7. The CDR3 sequence is CASSVTGLAGKTQYF. Here the CDR3 DNA reads TGTGCCAGTAGTGTTACGGGACTAGCGGGCAAGACCCAGTACTTC.

This clone was recorded a few times. The chain has TRBV21-1 and TRBJ2-2; TRBD2 reflects the table's D call only, with no check against the DNA. TRBV21-1 is noted as a pseudogene. The CDR3 consists of 17 residues. The CDR3 spells CASSKEPGLPNTGELFF. CDR3 DNA sequence: TGTGCCAGCAGCAAAGAACCGGGACTACCTAACACCGGGGAGCTGTTTTTT.

The V gene is TRBV2, the J gene TRBJ1-5; D is perhaps TRBD1 (6 bases). The CDR3 is 14 residues long. Germline loops: CDR1 SNHLY, CDR2 FYNNEI. Deletions cut 7 bases from V and 4 bases from J, with 14 bases between. DNA for the CDR3: TGTGCCAGCAACTTTGGACAGAGAAATCAGCCCCAGCATTTT. It translates to CASNFGQRNQPQHF.

This clone was detected only a few times. The chain links TRBV15 to TRBJ2-5; D gene ambiguous. Trimming pared 1 base from V and 3 bases from J, leaving 9 bases between. The CDR3 sequence is 14 residues long. Germline CDR1 and CDR2: LNHNV and YYDKDF (reference sequence). The chain's CDR3 is CATSRGQIKETQYF. As DNA, the CDR3 is TGTGCCACCAGCAGAGGGCAGATTAAAGAGACCCAGTACTTC.

The V and J genes are TRBV7-3 and TRBJ2-3; TRBD2 matches 9 bases. The V segment lost 6 bases and the J segment 3 bases; nucleotides outside the gene matches: 7. Germline loops: CDR1 SGHTA, CDR2 FQGTGA. This CDR3 spans 15 amino acids. The CDR3 DNA is TGTGCCAGCAGGGCGGCGGGAGGGAGGACAGATACGCAGTATTTT. This gives the protein CASRAAGGRTDTQYF.

Only a few counts were recorded for this clone. This rearrangement joins TRBV10-2 to TRBJ2-1, with D unclear. Germline loops: CDR1 WSHSY, CDR2 SAAADI. The CDR3 covers 11 residues. V lost 4 bases and J 8 bases, leaving 6 bases between the germline ends. The CDR3 sequence is CASSALDEQFF. CDR3 nucleotide sequence: TGCGCCAGCAGTGCGCTCGATGAGCAGTTCTTC.

The rearrangement links TRBV9 to TRBJ2-7, with D tentatively TRBD1 (5 bases). The V and J ends lost 0 bases and 3 bases respectively, with 13 bases between them. The CDR3 length is 15 residues. Germline loops: CDR1 SGDLS, CDR2 YYNGEE. The CDR3 DNA reads as TGTGCCAGCAGCGTAGATGCAGGGTTCGTCTACGAGCAGTACTTC. It specifies CASSVDAGFVYEQYF.